This T cell receptor (beta chain) was identified during a study of blood T cell repertoires in COVID-19. Study-level background: From T cells, B-cell-depleted T cells, or PBMCs came the material, which was cDNA or gDNA.

Profiled with immunoSEQ multiplex PCR; TCRdb holds only in-frame clones, not every one. In the table there are some 26,000 clones, 72% of which are singletons. The V gene's germline CDR1 is MNHEY and CDR2 SVGAGI. J was trimmed by 7 bases and V by 2 bases; bases with no gene match: 7. CDR3 length: 16 residues. The sequenced material came from peripheral blood. The sequence was collected from a woman older than 75 with acute or convalescent COVID-19. The genes are TRBV6-5 and TRBJ2-1; TRBD2 aligns across 11 bases. The CDR3 protein is CASSYPASGRKNEQFF. The CDR3, as DNA: TGTGCCAGCAGTTACCCGGCTAGCGGGAGGAAAAATGAGCAGTTCTTC.